The 12 T cell receptor beta chains listed next were all sequenced from one sample in a study of T cell responses to AZD1222 COVID-19 vaccine (dated by TCRdb to the early 2020s). Libraries came from the immunoSEQ multiplex PCR assay. Held by TCRdb, this immuneACCESS table contains in-frame sequences only and omits some clones. Under half of the omission traces to an unresolved V gene where checked; the cause of the rest is unknown. Recorded for this sample are about 110,000 clones; over 80% of them occurred a single time. The top ten clones comprise roughly 5.6% of the sample. The time point label here, explained by the study, means: about 28 days (+/-7) after the second vaccine dose. The sample was peripheral blood, taken 28 days after the second AZD1222 dose. These receptors all stem from an adult who received the AZD1222 COVID-19 vaccine.

The rearrangement uses TRBV28 and TRBJ2-5; 7 bases are shared with TRBD1. Germline V gives CDR1 MDHEN, CDR2 SYDVKM. The CDR3 sequence is 15 residues long. V gave up 5 bases and J gave up 2 bases; unmatched junction bases: 8. The CDR3, as DNA: TGTGCCAGCAGTCCCCACGGGACAGTACAAGAGACCCAGTACTTC. Amino acids: CASSPHGTVQETQYF.

DNA for the CDR3: TGTGCCTGGAAAAAGAAAGGACCCTGGGATCAGCCCCAGCATTTT. Its protein product is CAWKKKGPWDQPQHF. The chain employs TRBV30 and TRBJ1-5; the D is unclear. The germline V gene has CDR1 GTSNPN and CDR2 SVGIG (reference sequence). Trimming removed 4 bases from V and 5 bases from J, with 18 bases in between. The length of the CDR3 is 15 residues.

This chain joins TRBV4-2 and TRBJ1-2; the match to TRBD1 covers 7 bases. The CDR3 runs to 14 residues. V shed 4 bases and J 4 bases; nucleotides not matched to a gene: 6. The germline CDR1 and CDR2 sequences are LGHNA and YNFKEQ. This CDR3 is CASSRDRELYGYTF. The CDR3 DNA follows: TGTGCCAGCAGCCGAGACAGGGAGCTCTATGGCTACACCTTC.

The V gene is TRBV5-4, the J gene TRBJ2-7; 8 bases map to TRBD1. After removal of 2 bases from V and 3 bases from J, the junction contained 4 bases not matched to a gene. The CDR3 loop spans 14 amino acids. In germline, CDR1 is SGHNT, CDR2 YYREEE (reference sequence). The CDR3 region is CASSFAGTGYEQYF. The CDR3 bases are TGTGCCAGCAGCTTCGCCGGGACAGGCTACGAGCAGTACTTC.

This rearrangement joins TRBV15 to TRBJ1-6; D perhaps matches TRBD1 (5 bases). V lost 3 bases and J lost 7, with 16 bases in between. The CDR3 extends over 16 amino acids. Germline V lookup: CDR1 LNHNV, CDR2 YYDKDF (reference sequence). The CDR3 spells CATSRKVDSPNSPLHF. The CDR3 nucleotides read TGTGCCACCAGCAGGAAAGTAGACAGTCCAAATTCACCCCTCCACTTT.

The CDR3 coding sequence is TGCAGCGTTGACGGGCCAGGGGGCACTGAAGCTTTCTTT. Protein product: CSVDGPGGTEAFF. The chain uses TRBV29-1 and TRBJ1-1, with 7 bases lining up with TRBD1. The CDR3 consists of 13 residues. J gave up 4 bases and V 3 bases, and 5 bases lay outside the gene matches. The V gene's germline CDR1 is SQVTM and CDR2 ANQGSEA.

This clone was seen more than once but under ten times. The chain joins TRBV6-2 or TRBV6-3 to TRBJ2-7; 7 bases agree with TRBD2. There are 15 residues in the CDR3. CDR1 MNHEY and CDR2 SVGEGT come from the germline V gene. J gave up 2 bases and V 5 bases, and 9 bases lay outside the gene matches. CDR3 loop: CASSPGLVITYEQYF. CDR3 nucleotide sequence: TGTGCCAGCAGTCCCGGACTAGTAATAACCTACGAGCAGTACTTC.

V gene TRBV18 combines with J gene TRBJ1-1, with D possibly TRBD1 on 6 matching bases. CDR1 KGHSH and CDR2 LQKENI come from the germline V gene. V was pared by 7 bases and J by 1 base, with 16 bases between. The CDR3 loop spans 15 amino acids. CDR3 coding DNA: TGTGCCAGCTATGATCAGGGGCCCCCGAACACTGAAGCTTTCTTT. Its translation: CASYDQGPPNTEAFF.

CDR3 nucleotide sequence: TGCAGCGTTGAAGAAACAGGGTCTGGCTACACCTTC. Protein: CSVEETGSGYTF. The chain employs TRBV29-1 and TRBJ1-2, with a possible D match to TRBD1 (6 bases). The CDR3 spans 12 residues. Between the trimmed V and J ends, which lost 0 bases and 7 bases, there was a span of 9 bases. Germline-derived CDR1 and CDR2 are SQVTM and ANQGSEA.

The sample holds one count of this clone. V is TRBV6-2 or TRBV6-3 and J is TRBJ1-1; D perhaps matches TRBD1 (6 bases). CDR1 and CDR2 from the germline V gene are MNHEY and SVGEGT. The V gene lost 4 bases and the J gene lost 9 bases, with 12 bases spanning the gap. The CDR3 sequence is 12 residues long. This CDR3 is CASSSGALQAFF. CDR3 bases: TGTGCCAGCAGTTCAGGGGCGCTTCAAGCTTTCTTT.

The chain links TRBV2 to TRBJ1-2; D ambiguous. This CDR3 comprises 13 residues. Trimming cost V 2 bases and J 2 bases, with 6 bases left between them. Germline assignment: CDR1 SNHLY and CDR2 FYNNEI. The CDR3 bases are TGTGCCAGCAGTGAAAGGCCCAACTATGGCTACACCTTC. This gives the protein CASSERPNYGYTF. Filled out from reference TRBV2 and TRBJ1-2, the complete variable domain reads EPEVTQTPSHQVTQMGQEVILRCVPISNHLYFYWYRQILGQKVEFLVSFYNNEISEKSEIFDDQFSVERPDGSNFTLKIRSTKLEDSAMYFCASSERPNYGYTFGSGTRLTVV.

This chain connects TRBV7-2 to TRBJ1-1; D may be TRBD1 (6 bases). The CDR3 is made up of 16 amino acids. The germline V gene has CDR1 SGHTA and CDR2 FQGNSA. Trimming stripped 5 bases from V and 6 bases from J, with 22 bases between. The CDR3 region is CASSPSWGRDTAEAFF. The CDR3 nucleotides are TGTGCCAGCAGCCCTTCCTGGGGCAGGGACACCGCTGAAGCTTTCTTT.